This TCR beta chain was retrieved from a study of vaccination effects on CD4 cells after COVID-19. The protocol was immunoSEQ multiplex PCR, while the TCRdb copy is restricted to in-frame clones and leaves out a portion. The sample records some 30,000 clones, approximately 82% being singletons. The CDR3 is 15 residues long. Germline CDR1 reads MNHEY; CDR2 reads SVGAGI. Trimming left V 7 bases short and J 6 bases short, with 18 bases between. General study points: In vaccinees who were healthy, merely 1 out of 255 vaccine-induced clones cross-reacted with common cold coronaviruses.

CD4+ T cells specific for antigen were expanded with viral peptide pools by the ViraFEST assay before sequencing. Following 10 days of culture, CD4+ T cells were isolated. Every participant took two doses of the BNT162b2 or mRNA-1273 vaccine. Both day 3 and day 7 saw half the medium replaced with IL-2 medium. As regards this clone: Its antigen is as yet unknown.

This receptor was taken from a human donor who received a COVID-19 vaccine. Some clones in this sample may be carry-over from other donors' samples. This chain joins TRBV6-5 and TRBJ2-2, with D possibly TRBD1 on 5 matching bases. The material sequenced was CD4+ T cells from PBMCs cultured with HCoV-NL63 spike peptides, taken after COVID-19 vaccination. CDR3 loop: CASTRMGQGAGELFF. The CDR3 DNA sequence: TGTGCCAGCACCAGAATGGGGCAGGGTGCCGGGGAGCTGTTTTTT.